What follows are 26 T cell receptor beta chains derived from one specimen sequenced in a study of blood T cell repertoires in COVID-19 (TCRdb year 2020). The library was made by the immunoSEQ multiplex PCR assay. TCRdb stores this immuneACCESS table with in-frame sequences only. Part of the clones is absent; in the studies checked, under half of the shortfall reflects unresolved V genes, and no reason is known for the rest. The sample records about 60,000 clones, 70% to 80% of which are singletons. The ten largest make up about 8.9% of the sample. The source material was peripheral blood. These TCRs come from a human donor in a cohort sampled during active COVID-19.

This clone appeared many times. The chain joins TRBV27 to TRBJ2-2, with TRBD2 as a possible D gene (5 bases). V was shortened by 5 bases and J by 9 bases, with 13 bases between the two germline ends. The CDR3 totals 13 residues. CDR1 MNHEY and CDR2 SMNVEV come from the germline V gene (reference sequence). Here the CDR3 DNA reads TGTGCCAGCAGTGCCCGGCGGGCCTGGGAGCTGTTTTTT. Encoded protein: CASSARRAWELFF.

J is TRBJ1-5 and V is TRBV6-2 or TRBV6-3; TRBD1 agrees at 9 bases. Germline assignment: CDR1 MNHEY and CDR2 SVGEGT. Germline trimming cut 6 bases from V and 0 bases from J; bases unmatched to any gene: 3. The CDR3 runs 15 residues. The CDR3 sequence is CASSDRGYSNQPQHF. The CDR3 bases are TGTGCCAGCAGCGACAGGGGGTATAGCAATCAGCCCCAGCATTTT.

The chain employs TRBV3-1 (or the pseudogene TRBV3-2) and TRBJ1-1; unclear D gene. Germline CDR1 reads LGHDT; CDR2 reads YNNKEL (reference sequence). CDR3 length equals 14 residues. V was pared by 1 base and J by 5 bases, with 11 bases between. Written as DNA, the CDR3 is TGTGCCAGCAGCCAAGTCGCGGGGAAAACTGAAGCTTTCTTT. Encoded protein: CASSQVAGKTEAFF.

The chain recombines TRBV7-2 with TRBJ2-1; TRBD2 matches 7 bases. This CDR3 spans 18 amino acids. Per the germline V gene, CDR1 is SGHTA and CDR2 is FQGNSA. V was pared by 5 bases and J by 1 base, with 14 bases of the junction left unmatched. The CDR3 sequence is CASSPPPSGVGSYNEQFF. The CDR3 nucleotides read TGTGCCAGCAGCCCGCCCCCCAGCGGGGTGGGGTCCTACAATGAGCAGTTCTTC.

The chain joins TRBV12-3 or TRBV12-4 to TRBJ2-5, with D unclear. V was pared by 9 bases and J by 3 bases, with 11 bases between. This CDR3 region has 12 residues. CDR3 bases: TGTGCCAGTGGCGACATAAAAGAGACCCAGTACTTC. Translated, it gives CASGDIKETQYF.

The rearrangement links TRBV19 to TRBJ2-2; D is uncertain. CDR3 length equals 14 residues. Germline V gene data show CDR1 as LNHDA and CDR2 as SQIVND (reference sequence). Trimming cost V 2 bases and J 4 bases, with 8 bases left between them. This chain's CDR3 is CASSISPGTGELFF. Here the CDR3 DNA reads TGTGCCAGTAGTATATCGCCGGGCACCGGGGAGCTGTTTTTT.

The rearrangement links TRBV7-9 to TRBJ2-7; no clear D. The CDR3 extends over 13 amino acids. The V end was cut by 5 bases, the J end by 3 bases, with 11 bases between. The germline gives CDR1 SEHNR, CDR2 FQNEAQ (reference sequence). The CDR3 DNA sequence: TGTGCCAGCAGCCCGTGGCCCGACTACGAGCAGTACTTC. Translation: CASSPWPDYEQYF.

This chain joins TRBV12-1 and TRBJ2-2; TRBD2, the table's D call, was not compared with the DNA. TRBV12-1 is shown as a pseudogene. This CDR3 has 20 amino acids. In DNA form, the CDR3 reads TGTGCCAGCAGCTTTGCCGTACTAGCGGGAGGGCCCGACGAACACCGGGGAGCTGTTTTT. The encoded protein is CASSFAVLAGGPDEHRGAVF.

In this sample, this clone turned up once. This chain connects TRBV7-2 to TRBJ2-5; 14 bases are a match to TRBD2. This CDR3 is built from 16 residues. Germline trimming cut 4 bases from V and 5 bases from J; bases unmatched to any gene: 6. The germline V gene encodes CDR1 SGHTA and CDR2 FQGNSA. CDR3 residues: CASSSGLAGVGETQYF. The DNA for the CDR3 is TGTGCCAGCAGCTCGGGACTAGCGGGAGTAGGGGAGACCCAGTACTTC.

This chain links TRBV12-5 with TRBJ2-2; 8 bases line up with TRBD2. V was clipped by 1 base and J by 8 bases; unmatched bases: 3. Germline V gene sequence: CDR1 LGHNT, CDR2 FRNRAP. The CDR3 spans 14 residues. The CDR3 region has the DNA TGTGCTAGTGGTTTGGACGGGGGGGTAGGGGAGCTGTTTTTT. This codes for CASGLDGGVGELFF.

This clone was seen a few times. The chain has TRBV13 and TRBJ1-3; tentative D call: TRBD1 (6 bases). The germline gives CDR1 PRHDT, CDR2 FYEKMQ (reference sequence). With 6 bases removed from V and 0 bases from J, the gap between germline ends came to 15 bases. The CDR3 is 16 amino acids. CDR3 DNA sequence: TGTGCCAGCAGGTATCTCCAGGGGAGCTCTGGAAACACCATATATTTT. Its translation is CASRYLQGSSGNTIYF.

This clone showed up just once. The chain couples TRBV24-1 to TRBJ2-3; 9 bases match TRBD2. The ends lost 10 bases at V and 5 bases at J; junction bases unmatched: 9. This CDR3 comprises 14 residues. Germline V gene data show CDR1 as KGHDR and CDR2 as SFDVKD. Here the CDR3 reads CATQLAGKRDTQYF. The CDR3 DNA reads TGTGCCACGCAGCTAGCGGGGAAGAGAGATACGCAGTATTTT.

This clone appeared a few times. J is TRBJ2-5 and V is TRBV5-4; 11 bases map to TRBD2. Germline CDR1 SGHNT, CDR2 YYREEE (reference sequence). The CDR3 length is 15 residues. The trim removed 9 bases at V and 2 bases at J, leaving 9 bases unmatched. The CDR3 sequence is CATGQRLAGQETQYF. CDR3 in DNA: TGTGCCACCGGGCAACGACTAGCGGGACAAGAGACCCAGTACTTC.

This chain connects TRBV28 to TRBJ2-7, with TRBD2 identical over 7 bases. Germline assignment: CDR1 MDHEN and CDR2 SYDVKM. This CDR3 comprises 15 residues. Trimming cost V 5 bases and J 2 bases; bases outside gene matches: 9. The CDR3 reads CASSPMGAGAYEQYF. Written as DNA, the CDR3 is TGTGCCAGCAGTCCCATGGGTGCGGGGGCCTACGAGCAGTACTTC.

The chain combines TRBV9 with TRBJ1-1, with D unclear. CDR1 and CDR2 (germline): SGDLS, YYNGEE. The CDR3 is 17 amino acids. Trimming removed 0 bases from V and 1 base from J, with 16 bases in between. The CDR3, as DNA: TGTGCCAGCAGCGTAGACCCCGACCGGGGATGGAACACTGAAGCTTTCTTT. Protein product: CASSVDPDRGWNTEAFF.

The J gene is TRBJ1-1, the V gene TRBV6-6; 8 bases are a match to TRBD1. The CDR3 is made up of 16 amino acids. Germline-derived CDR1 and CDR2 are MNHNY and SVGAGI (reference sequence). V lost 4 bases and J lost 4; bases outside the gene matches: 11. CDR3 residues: CASSSHGQGRGTEAFF. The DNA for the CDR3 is TGTGCCAGCAGTTCCCACGGACAGGGAAGGGGCACTGAAGCTTTCTTT.

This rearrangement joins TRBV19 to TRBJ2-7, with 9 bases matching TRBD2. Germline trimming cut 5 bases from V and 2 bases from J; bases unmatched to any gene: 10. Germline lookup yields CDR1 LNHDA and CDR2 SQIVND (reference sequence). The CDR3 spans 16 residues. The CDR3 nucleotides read TGTGCCAGTAGTTTTGCGGGAGGGCTTGGTCCCTACGAGCAGTACTTC. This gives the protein CASSFAGGLGPYEQYF.

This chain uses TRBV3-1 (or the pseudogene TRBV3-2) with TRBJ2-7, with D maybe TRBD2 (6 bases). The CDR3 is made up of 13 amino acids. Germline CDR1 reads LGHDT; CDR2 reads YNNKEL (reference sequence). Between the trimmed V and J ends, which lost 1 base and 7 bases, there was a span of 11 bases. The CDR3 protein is CASSQGRVGEQYF. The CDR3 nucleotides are TGTGCCAGCAGCCAAGGGAGGGTGGGGGAGCAGTACTTC.

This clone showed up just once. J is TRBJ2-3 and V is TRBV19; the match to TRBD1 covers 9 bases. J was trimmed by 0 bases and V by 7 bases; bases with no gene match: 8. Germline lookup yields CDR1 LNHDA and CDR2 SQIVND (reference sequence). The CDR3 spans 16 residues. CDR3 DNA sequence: TGTGCCAGTATGACAGGGACAGGGTCTAGCACAGATACGCAGTATTTT. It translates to CASMTGTGSSTDTQYF.

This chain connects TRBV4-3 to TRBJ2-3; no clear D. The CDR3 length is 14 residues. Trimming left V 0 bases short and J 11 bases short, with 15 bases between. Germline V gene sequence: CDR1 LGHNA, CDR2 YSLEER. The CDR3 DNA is TGCGCCAGCAGCCAAGACAGGCTGAATTTGAAGCAGTATTTT. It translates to CASSQDRLNLKQYF.

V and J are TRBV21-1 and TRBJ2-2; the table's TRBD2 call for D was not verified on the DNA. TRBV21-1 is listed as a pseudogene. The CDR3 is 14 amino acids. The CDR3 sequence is CASSKREVPGELFF. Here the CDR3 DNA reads TGTGCCAGCAGCAAAAGAGAGGTTCCCGGGGAGCTGTTTTTT.

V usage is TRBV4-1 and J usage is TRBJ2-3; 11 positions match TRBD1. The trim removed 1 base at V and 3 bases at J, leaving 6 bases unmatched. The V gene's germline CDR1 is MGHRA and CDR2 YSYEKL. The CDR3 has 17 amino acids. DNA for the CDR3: TGCGCCAGCAGCCAAGGACCGGGACAGGGGGGTACAGATACGCAGTATTTT. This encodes CASSQGPGQGGTDTQYF.

The CDR3 spells CASSDGQGDNQPQHF. CDR3 bases: TGTGCCAGCAGCGACGGACAGGGGGACAATCAGCCCCAGCATTTT. The gene calls are TRBV5-8 and TRBJ1-5; 10 bases line up with TRBD1. J was trimmed by 3 bases and V by 4 bases; bases with no gene match: 4. CDR1 is SGHTS, CDR2 YDEGEE, per germline. The CDR3 loop spans 15 amino acids.

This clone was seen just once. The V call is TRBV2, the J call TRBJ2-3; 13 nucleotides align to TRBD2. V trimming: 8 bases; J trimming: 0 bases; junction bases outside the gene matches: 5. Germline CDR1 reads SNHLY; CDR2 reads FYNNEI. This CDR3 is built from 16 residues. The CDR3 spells CASGKTSGRSTDTQYF. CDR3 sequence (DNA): TGTGCCAGCGGAAAGACTAGCGGGAGGAGCACAGATACGCAGTATTTT.

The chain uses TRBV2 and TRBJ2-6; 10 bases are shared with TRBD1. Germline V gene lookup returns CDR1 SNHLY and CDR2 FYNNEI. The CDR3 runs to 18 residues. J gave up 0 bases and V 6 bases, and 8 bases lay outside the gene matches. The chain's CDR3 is CASSRDRGYVSGANVLTF. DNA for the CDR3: TGTGCCAGCAGCCGGGACAGGGGTTACGTCTCTGGGGCCAACGTCCTGACTTTC.

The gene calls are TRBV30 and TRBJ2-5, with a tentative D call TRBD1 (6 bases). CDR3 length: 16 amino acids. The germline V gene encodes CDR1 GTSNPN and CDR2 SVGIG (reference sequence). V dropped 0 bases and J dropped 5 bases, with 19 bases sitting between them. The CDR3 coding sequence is TGTGCCTGGAGTGTTTCGGCAGGGGCCTGGGGGGAGACCCAGTACTTC. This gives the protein CAWSVSAGAWGETQYF.